This T cell receptor (beta chain) is drawn from a study of blood T cell repertoires in COVID-19. Whole-study context: Sources were T cells, B-cell-depleted T cells, or PBMCs; the material itself was cDNA or gDNA.

TCRdb keeps only in-frame clones here, not all; method: immunoSEQ multiplex PCR. Of about 300,000 clones in the sample, 85% are singletons; the top ten hold about 2.7%. Study members were between about 18 and 95 years old and lived in over 20 US regions. This clone was seen a handful of times. The receptor's source is a woman in her 50s who had recovered from COVID-19. The sequenced sample consisted of PBMCs or T cells enriched from blood (not recorded which).

The CDR3 nucleotides read TGTGCCAGCAGTGAAGGTATAGAGGCCGGTATCTATGGCTACACCTTC. Translated, it gives CASSEGIEAGIYGYTF. The chain carries TRBV2 and TRBJ1-2, with D uncertain. V shed 1 base and J shed 4 bases, with 16 bases lying between them. CDR3 length: 16 residues. Germline CDR1 reads SNHLY; CDR2 reads FYNNEI.